Sequencing of this TCR beta chain was carried out in a study of blood T cell repertoires in COVID-19. Study as a whole: Sample material is recorded as cDNA or gDNA derived from T cells, B-cell-depleted T cells, or PBMCs.

The authors' processing: Reference gene primer amplification yielded estimated nucleated cell counts. The repertoire was sequenced with immunoSEQ multiplex PCR; TCRdb's copy has only in-frame clones and lacks some. V and J calls and clone size are given by that table; D and trimming were obtained from the DNA. The table records 120,000 to 150,000 clones, about 85% of them present only once. There are 19 residues in the CDR3. Unmatched junction bases numbered 10, after V lost 1 base and J lost 1 base. Germline lookup yields CDR1 LGHNA and CDR2 YSLEER. Input material: peripheral blood. This clonotype was sampled from a woman aged 40 to 50 with active or convalescent COVID-19. This chain links TRBV4-3 with TRBJ2-5; TRBD2 agrees at 12 bases. The chain's CDR3 is CASSQGPPGLAGLQETQYF. CDR3 in DNA: TGCGCCAGCAGCCAAGGTCCCCCGGGACTAGCGGGCCTCCAAGAGACCCAGTACTTC.